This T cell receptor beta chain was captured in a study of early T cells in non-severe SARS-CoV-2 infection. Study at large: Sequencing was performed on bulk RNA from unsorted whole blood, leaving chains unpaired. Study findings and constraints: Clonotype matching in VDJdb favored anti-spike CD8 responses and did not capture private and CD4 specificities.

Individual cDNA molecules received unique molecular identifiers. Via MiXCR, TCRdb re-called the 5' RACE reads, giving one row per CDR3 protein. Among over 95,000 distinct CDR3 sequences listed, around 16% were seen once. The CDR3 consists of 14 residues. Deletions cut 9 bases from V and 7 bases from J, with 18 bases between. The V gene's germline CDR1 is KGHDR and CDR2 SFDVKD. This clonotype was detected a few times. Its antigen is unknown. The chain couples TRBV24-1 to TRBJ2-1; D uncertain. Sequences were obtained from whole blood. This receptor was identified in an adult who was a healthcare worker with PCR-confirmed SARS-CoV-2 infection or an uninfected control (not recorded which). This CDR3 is CATADRRIENEQFF. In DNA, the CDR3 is TGTGCCACCGCGGACCGACGGATAGAAAATGAGCAGTTCTTC.